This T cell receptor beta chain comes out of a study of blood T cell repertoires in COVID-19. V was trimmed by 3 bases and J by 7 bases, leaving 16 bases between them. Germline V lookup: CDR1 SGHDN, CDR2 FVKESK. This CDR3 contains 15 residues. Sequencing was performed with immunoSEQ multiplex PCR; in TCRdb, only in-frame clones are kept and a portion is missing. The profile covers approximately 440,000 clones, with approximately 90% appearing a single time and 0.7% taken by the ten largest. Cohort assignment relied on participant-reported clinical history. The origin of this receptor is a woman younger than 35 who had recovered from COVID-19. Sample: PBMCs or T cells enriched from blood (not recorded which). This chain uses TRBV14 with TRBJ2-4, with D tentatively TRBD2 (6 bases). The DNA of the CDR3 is TGTGCCAGCAGCCACCGAACAGTTGCGGGGAACATTCAGTACTTC. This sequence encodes CASSHRTVAGNIQYF.